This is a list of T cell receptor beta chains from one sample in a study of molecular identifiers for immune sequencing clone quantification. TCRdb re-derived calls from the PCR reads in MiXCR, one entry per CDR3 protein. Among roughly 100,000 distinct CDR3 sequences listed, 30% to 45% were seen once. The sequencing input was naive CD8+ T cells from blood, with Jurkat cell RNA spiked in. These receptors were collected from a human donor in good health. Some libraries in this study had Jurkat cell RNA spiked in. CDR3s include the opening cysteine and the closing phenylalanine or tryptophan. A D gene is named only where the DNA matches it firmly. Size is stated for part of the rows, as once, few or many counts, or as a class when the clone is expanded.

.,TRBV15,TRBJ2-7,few,TGTGCCACCAGCAGGAGATTGACGGGATACGAGCAGTACTTC,CATSRRLTGYEQYF
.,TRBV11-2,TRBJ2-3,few,TGTGCCAGCAGCTTCGGGTCTAATACGCAGTATTTT,CASSFGSNTQYF
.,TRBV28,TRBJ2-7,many,TGTGCCAGCAGGGTGGGGCAGGCCTACGAGCAGTACTTC,CASRVGQAYEQYF
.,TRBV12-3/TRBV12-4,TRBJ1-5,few,TGTGCCAGCATCTTCGGTGGTAGCAATCAGCCCCAGCATTTT,CASIFGGSNQPQHF
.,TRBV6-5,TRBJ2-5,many,TGTGCCAGCAGTTCCCGAGAGGGCCTTCAAGAGACCCAGTACTTC,CASSSREGLQETQYF
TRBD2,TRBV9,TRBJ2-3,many,TGTGCCAGCAGCGTGGGGACTAGCGGGACAGATACGCAGTATTTT,CASSVGTSGTDTQYF
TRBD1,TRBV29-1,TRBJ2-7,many,TGCAGCGTTCGCCCAGGGGGCGAGCAGTACTTC,CSVRPGGEQYF
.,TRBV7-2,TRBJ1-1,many,TGTGCCAGCAGTTTGACAGGCACTGAAGCTTTCTTT,CASSLTGTEAFF
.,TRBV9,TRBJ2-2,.,TGTGCCAGCAGCGTAGTTGGGAGGACGGACGGGGAGCTGTTTTTT,CASSVVGRTDGELFF
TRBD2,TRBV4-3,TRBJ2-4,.,TGCGCCAGCAGCCAGGAACATAATCTAGCGGGAGTTGACATTCAGTACTTC,CASSQEHNLAGVDIQYF
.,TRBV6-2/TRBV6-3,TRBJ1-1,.,TGTGCCAGCCAAAATGGGGCTGGGACTGAAGCTTTCTTT,CASQNGAGTEAFF
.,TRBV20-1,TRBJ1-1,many,TGCAGCGTGCCCCAACAAAGCTGGACTGAAGCTTTCTTT,CSVPQQSWTEAFF
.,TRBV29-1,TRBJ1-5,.,TGCAGCGTTGATGTGGGCCAAAAACAGCCCCAGCATTTT,CSVDVGQKQPQHF
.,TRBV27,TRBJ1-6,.,TGTGCCAGCAGTTTATCGGGGGGCGCGGTTGCACCCCTCCACTTT,CASSLSGGAVAPLHF
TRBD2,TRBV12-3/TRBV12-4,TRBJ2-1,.,TGTGCCAGCAAGGAGGGGACTAGCCCGGCCTGGGAGACCCAGTTCTTC,CASKEGTSPAWETQFF
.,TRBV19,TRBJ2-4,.,TGTGCCAGTAGTCATTCCAGGGTAGTGGCCAAAAACATTCAGTACTTC,CASSHSRVVAKNIQYF
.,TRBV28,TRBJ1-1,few,TGTGCCAGCAGTTTTATCAGGGAGGGCACTGAAGCTTTCTTT,CASSFIREGTEAFF
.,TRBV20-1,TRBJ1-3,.,TGCAGTGCTAGAGATCGAATGGCTAGCTCTGGAAACACCATATATTTT,CSARDRMASSGNTIYF
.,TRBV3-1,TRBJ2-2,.,TGTGCCAGCAGCCAAGAGGGGCAGGGATTGTCCGGGGAGCTGATTTTT,CASSQEGQGLSGELIF
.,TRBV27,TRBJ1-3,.,TGTGCCAGCCAGATGGGAAACACCATATATTTT,CASQMGNTIYF
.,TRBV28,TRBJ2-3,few,TGTGCCAGCAGTTTATGGCGGTCTAGCACAGATACGCAGTATTTT,CASSLWRSSTDTQYF
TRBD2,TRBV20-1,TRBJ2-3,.,TGCAGTGCCCTATCGGTGGCGCGGGAGAGCCCAGATACGCAGTATTTT,CSALSVARESPDTQYF
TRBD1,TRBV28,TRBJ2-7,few,TGTGCCAGCCATGAACAGGGGAACGAGCAGTACTTC,CASHEQGNEQYF
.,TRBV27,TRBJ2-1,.,TGTGTCAGCTCTTACTACAATGAGCAGTTCTTC,CVSSYYNEQFF
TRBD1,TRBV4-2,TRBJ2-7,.,TGTGCCAGCAGCCAAGTCCGTGGGACAGTGATCTACGAGCAGTACTTC,CASSQVRGTVIYEQYF
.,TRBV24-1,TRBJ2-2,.,TGTGCCACCAGTGATTTTGGGTTAGAGAGAACCGGGGAGCTGTTTTTT,CATSDFGLERTGELFF
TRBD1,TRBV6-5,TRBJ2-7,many,TGTGCCAGCAGCTTGGGACAGGGGGCGTACGAGCAGTACTTC,CASSLGQGAYEQYF
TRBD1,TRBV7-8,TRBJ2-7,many,TGTGCCAGCAGCTTACCCGGGGACAGGGTTGGGGAGCAGTACTTC,CASSLPGDRVGEQYF
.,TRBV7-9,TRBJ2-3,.,TGTGCCAGCAGTCGTACGGCTAGCACAGATACGCAGTATTTT,CASSRTASTDTQYF
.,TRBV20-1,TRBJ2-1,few,TGCAGTGCTAGAGTAATTGCTGAGCAGTTCTTC,CSARVIAEQFF
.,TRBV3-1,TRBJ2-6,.,TGTGCCAGCAGCCTCTTTGCGCGAGTCACCTCTGGGGCCAACGTCCTGACTTTC,CASSLFARVTSGANVLTF
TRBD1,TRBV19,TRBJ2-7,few,TGTGCCAGTAGTATGGGGACAGGCTACGAGCAGTACTTC,CASSMGTGYEQYF
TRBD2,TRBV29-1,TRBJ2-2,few,TGCAGCGTCCGTTTTAGCGGGGTGAACACCGGGGAGCTGTTTTTT,CSVRFSGVNTGELFF
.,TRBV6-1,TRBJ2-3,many,TGTGCCAGCAGCGCTAGTCCAGAAGATACGCAGTATTTT,CASSASPEDTQYF
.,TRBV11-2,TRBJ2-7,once,TGTGCCAGCGGACCCACAGTGGCAAACCCTAGCTCCTACGAGCAGTACTTC,CASGPTVANPSSYEQYF
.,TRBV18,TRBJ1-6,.,TGTGCCAGCTCACCACGTTCGGGGGCGACAGCACTAACCCTCCACTTT,CASSPRSGATALTLHF
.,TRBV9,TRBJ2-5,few,TGTGCCAGCAGTGAAGGGGGAGACCAAGAGACCCAGTACTTC,CASSEGGDQETQYF
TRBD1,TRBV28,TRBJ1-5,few,TGTGCCAGCAGTTTAACCGGGACAGTTCATAATCAGCCCCAGCATTTT,CASSLTGTVHNQPQHF